A selection of T cell receptor beta chains follows, all from one sample in a study of blood T cell repertoires in COVID-19. The repertoire was sequenced with immunoSEQ multiplex PCR; TCRdb's copy has only in-frame clones and lacks some. The data show nearly 350,000 clones, about 90% seen once. Sequencing was done on a sample of PBMCs or T cells enriched from blood (not recorded which). The receptors stem from a woman in her thirties who had recovered from COVID-19. The CDR3 runs from the conserved cysteine through the conserved F or W. A D gene is named only where the DNA matches it firmly. Size values are once, few and many counts, or a class for expanded clones, and some rows have none.

>TRBV2|-|TRBJ1-3|-
CASSGIPRSSGNTIYF
TGTGCCAGCAGCGGCATTCCACGGAGCTCTGGAAACACCATATATTTT
>TRBV18|TRBD1|TRBJ1-5|-
CASSPRTGQPQHF
TGTGCCAGCTCACCACGGACAGGACAGCCCCAGCATTTT
>TRBV27|-|TRBJ2-3|-
CASSFSSASTDTQYF
TGTGCCAGCAGTTTCTCGAGTGCTAGCACAGATACGCAGTATTTT
>TRBV11-2|TRBD1|TRBJ1-1|-
CASSGTGQGDTEAFF
TGTGCCAGCAGCGGGACGGGACAGGGGGACACTGAAGCTTTCTTT
>TRBV27|TRBD1|TRBJ2-7|-
CASSRGQVRSYEQYF
TGTGCCAGCAGTCGAGGACAGGTCCGCTCCTACGAGCAGTACTTC
>TRBV7-9|-|TRBJ2-7|few
CASSGLYEQYF
TGTGCCAGCAGCGGACTCTACGAGCAGTACTTC
>TRBV9|TRBD2|TRBJ2-5|-
CASSAGLAGGPETQYF
TGTGCCAGCAGCGCCGGACTAGCGGGGGGGCCGGAGACCCAGTACTTC
>TRBV29-1|TRBD1|TRBJ1-1|-
CSGDPRQGMNTEAFF
TGCAGCGGGGACCCGAGACAGGGAATGAACACTGAAGCTTTCTTT
>TRBV29-1|TRBD2|TRBJ2-3|-
CSVKRGISTDTQYF
TGCAGCGTTAAGCGGGGAATCAGCACAGATACGCAGTATTTT
>TRBV28|-|TRBJ1-6|-
CASRGTGSRSPLHF
TGTGCCAGCAGGGGAACAGGGAGTCGGTCACCCCTCCACTTT
>TRBV2|TRBD2|TRBJ2-3|-
CASKPGLAGKDTQYF
TGTGCCAGCAAACCCGGACTAGCGGGGAAAGATACGCAGTATTTT
>TRBV10-2|TRBD1|TRBJ2-7|-
CASSDWDRGLSYEQYF
TGCGCCAGCAGTGACTGGGACAGGGGCTTATCCTACGAGCAGTACTTC
>TRBV27|TRBD2|TRBJ2-7|-
CASSSSGGPYEQYF
TGTGCCAGCAGTTCTAGCGGGGGTCCCTACGAGCAGTACTTC